The T cell receptor beta chain under discussion was sequenced for a study of persistence of HIV-infected CD4 T cells (dated by TCRdb to 2020 to 2021). With regard to the full study: CMV- and HIV-1 Gag-responding CD4+ T cells were isolated from ART-treated individuals so that antigen-driven clonal expansion of HIV-1-infected cells could be examined. Peripheral blood samples of up to roughly 200 mL were taken at multiple time points, with the exception of two participants who underwent leukapheresis at a single time point. TCRbeta sequencing assessed the clonality of all cells in each sorted population, while proviral sequencing assessed the clonality of infected cells. Cross-participant TCR cluster analysis included about eight participants for CMV and 6 or 7 participants for Gag. The median time the participants had spent on suppressive ART was 8 years.

A remark on this clone: Its binding antigen is unknown. No much larger clone exists at a distance of one base, and base qualities are not known.

TCRbeta repertoires were sequenced from genomic DNA with the immunoSEQ hsTCRB assay version 4 in survey mode. Genomic DNA was diluted to approximately 11 ng/uL, and up to about 1 ug per sample was used for TCRbeta sequencing. Concerning the study's data processing: TCRbeta data were analyzed in ImmunoSeq Analyzer 3.0, with diversity computed on productive nucleotide rearrangements. Using the Immunarch R package, lower-bound TCR diversity was estimated with the improved Chao index and clonality was estimated with the Gini coefficient. Different nucleotide rearrangements encoding the same CDR3beta amino acid sequence were treated as distinct clonotypes. Differential abundance analysis identified TCRbeta sequences significantly enriched in antigen-responding cells relative to anti-CD3/anti-CD28-activated cells. Using predicted peptide-MHC specificity as the basis, GLIPH2 grouped TCRs into clusters, both for each participant individually and for the merged data sets that combined participants. TCRdb re-hosts the immuneACCESS table, in-frame sequences only. Its copies lack some clones; in the studies checked, an unresolved V gene accounts for under half of them, and the cause for the rest is not known. The DNA was the basis for D and trimming; V, J and clone size are from that table. Across this sample there are approximately 35,000 clones, with more than 75% seen only once. The ten largest clones capture roughly 1% of the sample.

This sample's treatment or condition label indicates: suppressive antiretroviral therapy. A pool of overlapping HIV-1 Gag 15-mer peptides was used at 0.9 to 1 ug per peptide per mL for cell stimulation. Memory CD4+ T cells that did not respond, being CD40L-negative, CD69-negative and CD45RO-high, were sorted as memory populations depleted of antigen-responding cells. HIV-1-infected adults in whom suppressive ART had been started during chronic infection were enrolled as participants. For at least 4 years, the participants' plasma HIV-1 RNA had been undetectable, below 50 copies/mL. To be included, participants needed a CD4+ T cell count above 400 cells/uL and a positive CMV serology. Before stimulation, PBMCs were isolated using density centrifugation and depleted of CD8+ T cells. CD8-depleted PBMCs were stimulated for about 19 hours with anti-CD28/CD49d costimulation, CD40-blocking antibody and enfuvirtide to prevent new infections. Cells were sorted on a Beckman Coulter MoFlo Legacy or XDP sorter, with propidium iodide excluding dead cells. The QIAamp DNA Mini Kit was used for genomic DNA extraction from samples above one million cells, and the Quick-DNA Microprep Kit was used otherwise.

The study at large found these results: TCRbeta richness in CMV- and Gag-responding cells was significantly lower than in anti-CD3/anti-CD28-responding cells; CMV-responding cells had higher oligoclonality than CD3/CD28-stimulated and Gag-responding cells. Restriction of bulk TCR analyses to the rare CMV-responding cells that actually carried HIV-1 proviruses was not possible. Antigen-responding cells were enriched for expanded CDR3beta sequences that were degenerate, which suggests that CD4+ responses to CMV and Gag underwent convergent selection. Only a small number of individuals took part in the study, and only a limited range of antigens was tested. Within the same sorted populations, TCR oligoclonality correlated with proviral oligoclonality.

CDR1 and CDR2 (SGHRS, YFSETQ) derive from the germline V gene. From cysteine to phenylalanine, the CDR3 is 15 amino acids long. The kept DNA is CDR3 alone, 45 bases in frame from the first base. Trimming removed 0 bases from V and 3 bases from J, leaving 9 bases between the germline ends. This TCR derives from an adult with HIV. The donor label of this sample is uncertain. The V and J segments used are TRBV5-1 and TRBJ1-4, with the D gene too uncertain to name. The sample consisted of cultured CD4+ T cells from PBMCs, taken from a patient who received antiretroviral therapy. The cell subset or site label, as the study defines it: CD40L-CD69- CD45RO-high memory CD4 T cells not responding to Gag peptides. The encoded CDR3 is CASSLDTAANEKLFF. The DNA sequence is as follows: TGCGCCAGCAGCTTGGATACGGCAGCTAATGAAAAACTGTTTTTT.